The clone carrying this T cell receptor beta chain appeared many times. One entry per CDR3 protein, called by TCRdb with MiXCR from the 5' RACE reads. The repertoire includes roughly 66,000 distinct CDR3 sequences, roughly 10% of them detected once, and more than 2.5% sits in the top ten. The sample comes from a study of early T cells in non-severe SARS-CoV-2 infection. The sequence derives from an adult who was a healthcare worker with PCR-confirmed SARS-CoV-2 infection or an uninfected control (not recorded which). The sequenced sample consisted of whole blood.

The CDR3: CASSVLLNEQFF. The CDR3 coding sequence is TGTGCCAGCAGCGTGCTCCTCAATGAGCAGTTCTTC. This sequence joins TRBV9 and TRBJ2-1; D is uncertain. This CDR3 is built from 12 residues. The V end lost 2 bases, the J end lost 6 bases, and 6 bases lay between the germline ends. The germline V gene has CDR1 SGDLS and CDR2 YYNGEE.